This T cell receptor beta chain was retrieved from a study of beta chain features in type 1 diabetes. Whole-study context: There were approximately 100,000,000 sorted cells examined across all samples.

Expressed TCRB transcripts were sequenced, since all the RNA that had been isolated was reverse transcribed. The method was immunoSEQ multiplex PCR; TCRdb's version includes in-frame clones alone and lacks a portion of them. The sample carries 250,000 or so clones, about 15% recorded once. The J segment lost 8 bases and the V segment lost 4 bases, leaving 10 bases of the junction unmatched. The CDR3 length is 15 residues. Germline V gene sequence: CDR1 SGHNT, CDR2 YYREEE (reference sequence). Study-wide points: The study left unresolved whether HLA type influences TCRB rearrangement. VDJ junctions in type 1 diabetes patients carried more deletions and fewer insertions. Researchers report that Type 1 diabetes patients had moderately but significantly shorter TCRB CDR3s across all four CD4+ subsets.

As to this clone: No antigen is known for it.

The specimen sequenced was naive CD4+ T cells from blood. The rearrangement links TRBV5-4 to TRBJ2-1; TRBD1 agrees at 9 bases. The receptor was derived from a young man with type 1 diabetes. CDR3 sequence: CASSRGGQGSDEQFF. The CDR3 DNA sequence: TGTGCCAGCAGCCGCGGGGGACAGGGTAGTGATGAGCAGTTCTTC.